The entry below describes one T cell receptor beta chain. Its antigen is unknown. Per-nucleotide qualities are absent, and no much larger clonotype sits a single base away. The trial excluded patients who had a history of autoimmune disease or who were on systemic immunosuppression. Peripheral blood for TCR sequencing was drawn from every dose cohort at baseline, at cycle 4 day 1 and at cycle 7 day 1. Samples came from an open-label, multicenter, first-in-human phase I dose-escalation trial of ivuxolimab. Adults with locally advanced or metastatic head and neck squamous cell, hepatocellular, melanoma or renal cell carcinoma were enrolled in the trial. CD4+ and CD8+ T cells were sorted separately from peripheral blood before TCR sequencing. The data derive from a study of OX40 agonist ivuxolimab in advanced cancers. General notes on the study: Ivuxolimab was a fully human IgG2 agonistic monoclonal antibody targeting the costimulatory receptor OX40 (CD134). Intravenous ivuxolimab was administered to patients every 2 weeks at six dose levels: 0.01, 0.1, 0.3, 1.5, 3 and 10 mg/kg. Of the roughly 51 patients in dose escalation, 19 had hepatocellular carcinoma, roughly 15 had melanoma, 9 had renal cell carcinoma and 9 had head and neck cancer. In the dose-escalation cohort, 70% to 85% of patients were male, and the mean age was approximately 64 years, with a range of 23 to 79. Prior anti-PD-1, anti-PD-L1 or anti-CTLA-4 therapy was permitted, and 30% to 50% of dose-escalation patients had received checkpoint inhibitors. Partial responses were achieved by three dose-escalation patients, of whom one had hepatocellular carcinoma and two had cutaneous melanoma. The purpose of peripheral TCRbeta sequencing was to test whether ivuxolimab changed TCR sequence diversity and led to clonal T-cell expansion. The monotherapy dose-escalation portion (N of about 52 patients) of the phase I ivuxolimab trial is reported in the paper. Results and caveats for the whole study, not just this receptor: At doses of 0.1 to 3.0 mg/kg, clonal expansion of both CD4+ and CD8+ blood T cells was observed from baseline to week 6. After ivuxolimab, expanded clones were on average more numerous among CD8+ T cells than among CD4+ T cells. In the 0.1-3.0 mg/kg groups, partial responders were among the patients with the lowest normalized peripheral clonal expansion, particularly in CD8+ T cells. Low levels of normalized T-cell clonal expansion were also seen in some patients who did not respond. Which antigens the clonally expanded peripheral T cells were specific for was not determined.

The germline V gene (reference sequence) specifies MNHEY as CDR1 and SMNVEV as CDR2. Trimming costs V 1 base and J 6 bases, and their ends lie 12 bases apart. There are 15 amino acids in the CDR3, from cysteine to phenylalanine inclusive. Just CDR3 DNA is preserved here, 45 bases in frame from base 1. To sequence the TCRbeta CDR3 region, genomic DNA was isolated from the sorted cells. The immunoSEQ Assay was used to sequence the TCRbeta CDR3 regions. Entries here come from immuneACCESS through TCRdb and include only in-frame sequences with V and J called. Some clones fail to appear in such tables; in the studies checked, an unresolved V gene covers under half of the shortfall, and the cause of the remainder is unknown. In all, the sample holds around 120,000 clones, and around 91% of those were seen once. The top ten hold roughly 0.59% of the sample.

This receptor chain uses TRBV27 and TRBJ2-2; TRBD2 is a possible D gene, resting on 6 matching bases. The sequence was collected from an adult with an advanced solid tumor such as melanoma, head and neck, liver or kidney cancer. Sequencing used CD4+ or CD8+ T cells sorted from blood, obtained in a trial of the OX40 agonist ivuxolimab. The bases read TGTGCCAGCAGTTTATTGGAGGCGGGGCCCGGGGAGCTGTTTTTT. Its translation is CASSLLEAGPGELFF.